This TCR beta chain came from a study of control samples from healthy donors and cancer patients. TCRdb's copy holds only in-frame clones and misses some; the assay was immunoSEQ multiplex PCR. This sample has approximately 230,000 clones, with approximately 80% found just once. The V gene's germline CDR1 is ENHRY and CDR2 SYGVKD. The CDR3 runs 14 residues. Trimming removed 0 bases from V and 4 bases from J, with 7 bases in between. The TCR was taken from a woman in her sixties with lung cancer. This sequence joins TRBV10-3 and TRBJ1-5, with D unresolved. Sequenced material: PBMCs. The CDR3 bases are TGTGCCATCAGTGAGTCGACACCTAATCAGCCCCAGCATTTT. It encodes CAISESTPNQPQHF.